Each of the 25 T cell receptor beta chains below was sequenced from the same sample in a study of CD8 T cell repertoires and HIV-1 epitope variants. Using immunoSEQ multiplex PCR, the repertoire was profiled, and TCRdb retains in-frame clones only, with some absent. The sample has about 4,800 clones, roughly two thirds seen once. Antigens for these TCRs are unknown. Sequencing was carried out using cultured CD8+ T cells derived from PBMCs. The receptors derive from a male donor with HIV.

The chain has TRBV5-4 and TRBJ1-5; a weak D match, TRBD1 (5 bases). Looked up from germline, CDR1 is SGHNT and CDR2 is YYREEE (reference sequence). The ends were cut back, 4 bases at V and 3 bases at J, with 14 bases in the middle. CDR3 length: 15 amino acids. In DNA, the CDR3 is TGTGCCAGCAGCCAAGAAGGGGAAACCAATCAGCCCCAGCATTTT. It specifies CASSQEGETNQPQHF.

The gene calls are TRBV11-3 and TRBJ2-5, with D possibly being TRBD2 (5 bases). CDR3 length: 14 residues. Germline CDR1 reads SGHNT; CDR2 reads YENEEA. Trimming stripped 0 bases from V and 3 bases from J, with 8 bases between. The CDR3 DNA is TGTGCCAGCAGCTTAGATGGGCGGGAAGAGACCCAGTACTTC. Its protein is CASSLDGREETQYF. The variable domain in full, with the rest retrieved from reference TRBV11-3 and TRBJ2-5, is EAGVVQSPRYKIIEKKQPVAFWCNPISGHNTLYWYLQNLGQGPELLIRYENEEAVDDSQLPKDRFSAERLKGVDSTLKIQPAELGDSAVYLCASSLDGREETQYFGPGTRLLVL.

V usage is TRBV6-1 and J usage is TRBJ1-5; D is unclear. This CDR3 has 15 amino acids. CDR1 is MNHNS and CDR2 is SASEGT in the germline V gene. V was cut by 0 bases and J by 3 bases, with 9 bases left in between. CDR3 DNA: TGTGCCAGCAGTGAAGCGCCACGGATCAATCAGCCCCAGCATTTT. This translates into CASSEAPRINQPQHF.

V gene TRBV28 combines with J gene TRBJ2-6; D not certain. The germline V gene has CDR1 MDHEN and CDR2 SYDVKM. Trimming stripped 9 bases from V and 0 bases from J, with 9 bases between. CDR3 length equals 14 residues. As DNA, the CDR3 is TGTGCCAGTGGGATGAACTCTGGGGCCAACGTCCTGACTTTC. Its translation is CASGMNSGANVLTF.

J is TRBJ1-1 and V is TRBV27; TRBD1 might be the D (6 bases). V lost 5 bases, J lost 4 bases, and 11 bases lay in between. Germline lookup yields CDR1 MNHEY and CDR2 SMNVEV (reference sequence). The CDR3 has 13 amino acids. The CDR3 nucleotides read TGTGCCAGCAGTGTACAGGGAGGCACTGAAGCTTTCTTT. It codes for CASSVQGGTEAFF.

This chain connects TRBV21-1 to TRBJ2-1; the tabulated D call, TRBD2, remains unverified against the DNA. TRBV21-1 is given as a pseudogene. This CDR3 has 16 amino acids. CDR3 region: CASRTSGRLAYNEQFF. As DNA, the CDR3 is TGTGCCAGCAGGACTAGCGGGAGGTTGGCTTACAATGAGCAGTTCTTC.

V usage is TRBV2 and J usage is TRBJ2-7; no definite D call. Germline values: CDR1 SNHLY, CDR2 FYNNEI. The CDR3 is 13 amino acids. Trimming took 4 bases from V and 0 from J, leaving 7 bases between them. CDR3 in amino acids: CASSAGNSYEQYF. The CDR3 DNA follows: TGTGCCAGCAGTGCCGGTAACTCCTACGAGCAGTACTTC.

The rearrangement uses TRBV5-8 and TRBJ1-1; tentative D call: TRBD1 (5 bases). Germline V gene data show CDR1 as SGHTS and CDR2 as YDEGEE. V lost 2 bases to trimming and J lost 4 bases, with 9 bases between them. CDR3 length equals 13 residues. In DNA, the CDR3 is TGTGCCAGCAGCTTTGGGGGTGGCACTGAAGCTTTCTTT. Its translation: CASSFGGGTEAFF.

The J gene is TRBJ1-3, the V gene TRBV28, with 11 bases fitting TRBD1. The CDR3 is 16 residues long. The germline gives CDR1 MDHEN, CDR2 SYDVKM. V was clipped by 4 bases and J by 2 bases; unmatched bases: 4. CDR3 bases: TGTGCCAGCAGTTCCCGGACAGGGGGCACTGGAAACACCATATATTTT. This sequence encodes CASSSRTGGTGNTIYF.

This clone qualifies as large. As DNA, the CDR3 is TGTGCCAGTAGTATAGCGGGGGACAGCCTCTACGAGCAGTACTTC. Its protein is CASSIAGDSLYEQYF. This chain connects TRBV19 to TRBJ2-7; D might be TRBD1 (7 bases). CDR3 size: 15 residues. Trimming stripped 1 base from V and 3 bases from J, with 13 bases between. CDR1 and CDR2 from the germline V gene are LNHDA and SQIVND (reference sequence).

This rearrangement joins TRBV19 to TRBJ1-2; no firm D call. Germline V gene data show CDR1 as LNHDA and CDR2 as SQIVND (reference sequence). This CDR3 contains 16 residues. V lost 0 bases and J 1 base, leaving 12 bases between the germline ends. CDR3 DNA sequence: TGTGCCAGTAGTATAGAAGGGCAGGAAATTAACTATGGCTACACCTTC. It codes for CASSIEGQEINYGYTF.

The V gene is TRBV2, the J gene TRBJ2-1; TRBD2 might be the D (6 bases). Germline V gene lookup returns CDR1 SNHLY and CDR2 FYNNEI. This CDR3 has 14 residues. V lost 6 bases, J lost 5 bases, and 14 bases lay in between. The CDR3 nucleotides read TGTGCCAGCAGGCGGGACGGAGTAGACAATGAGCAGTTCTTC. Translating it yields CASRRDGVDNEQFF. Full variable domain (missing parts from reference TRBV2 and TRBJ2-1): EPEVTQTPSHQVTQMGQEVILRCVPISNHLYFYWYRQILGQKVEFLVSFYNNEISEKSEIFDDQFSVERPDGSNFTLKIRSTKLEDSAMYFCASRRDGVDNEQFFGPGTRLTVL.

By share, this clone ranks as medium-sized. This chain connects TRBV10-2 to TRBJ2-7; no definite D call. V lost 8 bases to trimming and J lost 5 bases, with 19 bases between them. Germline CDR1 is WSHSY and CDR2 is SAAADI. The CDR3 loop spans 14 amino acids. This CDR3 is CASAPGSLWDEQYF. The CDR3, as DNA: TGCGCCAGCGCCCCAGGCAGCCTTTGGGACGAGCAGTACTTC.

This rearrangement joins TRBV4-3 to TRBJ2-7; perhaps TRBD1 as D (6 bases). The CDR3 extends over 15 amino acids. Germline CDR1 is LGHNA and CDR2 is YSLEER. Trimming took off 0 bases at V and 2 bases at J, with 11 bases between the two ends. The CDR3 protein is CASSQDWGLTYEQYF. CDR3 DNA: TGCGCCAGCAGCCAAGATTGGGGGCTTACCTACGAGCAGTACTTC.

This clone appeared a few times. The chain recombines TRBV13 with TRBJ1-1, with 12 bases aligning to TRBD1. Per germline, CDR1 PRHDT and CDR2 FYEKMQ (reference sequence). CDR3 size: 15 residues. Trimming took 4 bases from V and 4 from J; bases not matched to a gene: 4. CDR3 nucleotide sequence: TGTGCCAGCAGCTCGGGACAGGGGGCGGGCACTGAAGCTTTCTTT. As protein: CASSSGQGAGTEAFF.

The chain joins TRBV4-1 to TRBJ2-3, with D perhaps TRBD2 (6 bases). Trimming took 0 bases from V and 2 from J, leaving 24 bases between them. CDR1 is MGHRA and CDR2 is YSYEKL in the germline V gene. The CDR3 runs to 20 residues. For the CDR3, the DNA is TGCGCCAGCAGCCAAGATGTATGGCTAGCGAATGCCCCAAACACAGATACGCAGTATTTT. As protein: CASSQDVWLANAPNTDTQYF.

This clone was found a few times. The chain couples TRBV5-1 to TRBJ2-7; 8 bases match TRBD2. This CDR3 contains 15 residues. Germline V gives CDR1 SGHRS, CDR2 YFSETQ. J was trimmed by 5 bases and V by 2 bases; bases with no gene match: 9. This CDR3 reads CASSLLSGTGNEQYF. CDR3 nucleotide sequence: TGCGCCAGCAGCTTACTTAGCGGGACCGGCAACGAGCAGTACTTC.

J is TRBJ2-7 and V is TRBV28, with 10 bases aligning to TRBD1. The CDR3 consists of 13 residues. The J segment lost 4 bases and the V segment lost 6 bases, leaving 3 bases of the junction unmatched. The germline V gene encodes CDR1 MDHEN and CDR2 SYDVKM. The CDR3 protein is CASSPDRGYEQYF. CDR3 sequence (DNA): TGTGCCAGCAGCCCGGACAGGGGGTACGAGCAGTACTTC.

The rearrangement uses TRBV7-9 and TRBJ2-1, with 13 bases identical to TRBD2. The V gene end was trimmed by 3 bases and the J gene end by 10 bases; junction bases not matched to a gene: 3. The CDR3 loop spans 14 amino acids. Germline V gene sequence: CDR1 SEHNR, CDR2 FQNEAQ (reference sequence). This CDR3 reads CASSFGTSGTEQFF. The DNA of the CDR3 is TGTGCCAGCAGCTTTGGGACTAGCGGGACAGAGCAGTTCTTC.

The V call is TRBV28, the J call TRBJ2-3, with D perhaps TRBD2 (6 bases). Trimming took 4 bases from V and 0 from J, leaving 14 bases between them. CDR3 size: 16 residues. Germline-derived CDR1 and CDR2 are MDHEN and SYDVKM. The CDR3 coding sequence is TGTGCCAGCAGTTCGTTAGCGGCTTCTAGCACAGATACGCAGTATTTT. It encodes CASSSLAASSTDTQYF. The variable domain in full, completed from reference TRBV28 and TRBJ2-3, reads DVKVTQSSRYLVKRTGEKVFLECVQDMDHENMFWYRQDPGLGLRLIYFSYDVKMKEKGDIPEGYSVSREKKERFSLILESASTNQTSMYLCASSSLAASSTDTQYFGPGTRLTVL.

The rearrangement links TRBV5-6 to TRBJ1-4, with D hard to call. This CDR3 is built from 14 residues. V lost 2 bases, J lost 5 bases, and 10 bases lay in between. Germline loops: CDR1 SGHDT, CDR2 YYEEEE. The CDR3 DNA reads TGTGCCAGCAGCTTATTGGCGGGGAATGAAAAACTGTTTTTT. Encoded protein: CASSLLAGNEKLFF.

This chain uses TRBV2 with TRBJ2-7; either TRBD1 or TRBD2 may fit D (5 bases each). Per the germline V gene, CDR1 is SNHLY and CDR2 is FYNNEI. Trimming shortened V by 7 bases and J by 2 bases, and 9 bases separated the two germline ends. The CDR3 is 12 amino acids. The CDR3 is CASTGRTYEQYF. In nucleotides, the CDR3 is TGTGCCAGCACGGGGCGAACCTACGAGCAGTACTTC.

The V and J genes are TRBV10-3 and TRBJ1-1; 8 positions match TRBD1. There are 14 residues in the CDR3. The germline CDR1 and CDR2 sequences are ENHRY and SYGVKD. The ends lost 2 bases at V and 3 bases at J; junction bases unmatched: 2. CDR3 sequence: CAISETGGDTEAFF. As DNA, the CDR3 is TGTGCCATCAGTGAGACAGGGGGGGACACTGAAGCTTTCTTT.

The rearrangement links TRBV6-5 to TRBJ2-6; D uncertain. V was trimmed by 6 bases and J by 9 bases, leaving 9 bases between them. Germline V gene sequence: CDR1 MNHEY, CDR2 SVGAGI. The CDR3 is 12 residues long. The CDR3 DNA reads TGTGCCAGCAGCCCCTCGGGCAACGTCCTGACTTTC. This encodes CASSPSGNVLTF.

The sample holds one count of this clone. J is TRBJ2-3 and V is TRBV6-1; D call uncertain. The germline V gene has CDR1 MNHNS and CDR2 SASEGT. V was cut by 5 bases and J by 7 bases, with 19 bases left in between. This CDR3 spans 15 amino acids. The CDR3 sequence is CASSHLLNSEHTQYF. In DNA, the CDR3 is TGTGCCAGCAGTCACCTATTAAACAGCGAGCATACGCAGTATTTT.